This T cell receptor beta chain was found in a study of vaccination and CD4 T cells after COVID-19. Study-wide context: Collection of post-COVID samples occurred a median around 94 days after diagnosis, spanning a range of 35 to 161. Cells were stimulated with overlapping spike peptides from SARS-CoV-2, HCoV-NL63, HCoV-OC43 and HCoV-229E.

The assay that was used to sequence DNA from cultured CD4+ T cells was the Oncomine TCR Beta short-read assay. TCRdb re-analysed the PCR reads in MiXCR, keeping a single row per CDR3 protein. This sample carries fewer than 12,000 distinct CDR3 sequences, approximately 20% of them seen once, and the ten largest clones take roughly an eighth. Treatment given: roughly nine-day PBMC culture with coronavirus spike peptide pools or control peptides (ViraFEST assay). A word on this clonotype: As yet, its antigen is unknown.

Study-wide findings and caveats: Looking at convalescent patients, a median about 89% of reactive clones were present only post-vaccination.

Sequencing used CD4+ T cells from blood, cultured in vitro, obtained after SARS-CoV-2 vaccination. This clonotype was sampled from a human donor who had recovered from COVID-19.

This CDR3 reads CASGSPTYTDTQYF. The CDR3, as DNA: TGTGCCAGTGGGAGCCCCACCTACACAGATACGCAGTATTTT. This chain uses TRBV19 with TRBJ2-3; maybe TRBD2 (5 bases). Trimming took off 8 bases at V and 2 bases at J, with 14 bases between the two ends. This CDR3 comprises 14 residues. Germline CDR1 LNHDA, CDR2 SQIVND (reference sequence).